The 26 T cell receptor beta chains below were found in one sample sequenced in a study of cytomegalovirus exposure and HLA in healthy donors. PCR was performed using 60 Vbeta and 13 Jbeta primers. Using immunoSEQ multiplex PCR, the repertoire was profiled, and TCRdb retains in-frame clones only, with some absent. Of almost 200,000 clones detected, 70% to 80% appear once; the ten largest clones hold 0.35% to 0.5%. Sample: PBMCs. The receptors here all came from a male donor in good health and CMV-seropositive.

This sequence joins TRBV7-2 and TRBJ2-2; D is unclear. The V end lost 4 bases, the J end lost 1 base, and 13 bases lay between the germline ends. Germline assignment: CDR1 SGHTA and CDR2 FQGNSA. The CDR3 is made up of 16 amino acids. The CDR3 DNA is TGTGCCAGCAGCTCCTCGCAGACACTGAACACCGGGGAGCTGTTTTTT. Its protein is CASSSSQTLNTGELFF.

The chain has TRBV5-1 and TRBJ1-6; D call uncertain. CDR1 is SGHRS, CDR2 YFSETQ, per germline. CDR3 size: 14 residues. V was trimmed by 3 bases and J by 12 bases, leaving 16 bases between them. CDR3: CASSSDGGSVPLHF. In DNA, the CDR3 is TGCGCCAGCAGCTCTGACGGAGGGTCGGTACCCCTCCACTTT.

This chain links TRBV9 with TRBJ2-7; possible D gene TRBD1, 7 bases. V was clipped by 1 base and J by 7 bases, with 12 bases between them. Germline V gene lookup returns CDR1 SGDLS and CDR2 YYNGEE. The CDR3 covers 13 residues. DNA for the CDR3: TGTGCCAGCAGCGTAATGGCAGGGGGGGAGCAGTACTTC. Protein sequence: CASSVMAGGEQYF.

This rearrangement joins TRBV4-1 to TRBJ1-2, with 10 bases identical to TRBD1. This CDR3 has 15 amino acids. Germline trimming cut 0 bases from V and 6 bases from J; bases unmatched to any gene: 4. Germline V lookup: CDR1 MGHRA, CDR2 YSYEKL. CDR3: CASSQDAGQGNGYTF. The CDR3 DNA reads as TGCGCCAGCAGCCAAGATGCGGGACAGGGGAATGGCTACACCTTC.

In DNA form, the CDR3 reads TGTGCCAGCAGTTACTTCGGGGGGCCCCAAGAGACCCAGTACTTC. Translated: CASSYFGGPQETQYF. The chain carries TRBV27 and TRBJ2-5, with D possibly matching TRBD2 (7 bases). This CDR3 is 15 amino acids long. Germline CDR1 reads MNHEY; CDR2 reads SMNVEV (reference sequence). Trimming took 4 bases from V and 1 from J, leaving 13 bases between them.

The chain joins TRBV7-2 to TRBJ2-4; the D gene is possibly TRBD1 (5 bases). V lost 4 bases to trimming and J lost 6 bases, with 13 bases between them. Germline V gene sequence: CDR1 SGHTA, CDR2 FQGNSA. This CDR3 contains 14 residues. The CDR3: CASSSDSAANIQYF. The CDR3 nucleotides read TGTGCCAGCAGCTCCGACAGCGCAGCAAACATTCAGTACTTC.

The gene calls are TRBV7-9 and TRBJ2-1; a weak D match, TRBD1 (5 bases). Germline V lookup: CDR1 SEHNR, CDR2 FQNEAQ (reference sequence). This CDR3 spans 15 amino acids. V was pared by 2 bases and J by 6 bases, with 14 bases between. This CDR3 is CASSLRAGSPNEQFF. In DNA form, the CDR3 reads TGTGCCAGCAGCTTACGGGCAGGGTCCCCCAATGAGCAGTTCTTC. Filled out from reference TRBV7-9 and TRBJ2-1, the complete variable domain reads DTGVSQNPRHKITKRGQNVTFRCDPISEHNRLYWYRQTLGQGPEFLTYFQNEAQLEKSRLLSDRFSAERPKGSFSTLEIQRTEQGDSAMYLCASSLRAGSPNEQFFGPGTRLTVL.

The chain is built from TRBV6-6 and TRBJ2-3; 13 nucleotides agree with TRBD2. Germline-derived CDR1 and CDR2 are MNHNY and SVGAGI (reference sequence). With 6 bases clipped from V and 8 bases from J, the junction kept 5 bases outside the gene matches. The CDR3 is 14 amino acids. CDR3 sequence (DNA): TGTGCCAGCAGCCCGGGACTAGCGGGACGTACGCAGTATTTT. Encoded protein: CASSPGLAGRTQYF.

The chain combines TRBV7-2 with TRBJ2-3; possible D gene TRBD2, 5 bases. From germline, CDR1 is SGHTA and CDR2 FQGNSA. This CDR3 has 18 amino acids. V shed 1 base and J shed 0 bases, with 17 bases lying between them. The CDR3 nucleotides read TGTGCCAGCAGCTTAGGATTTTCCGGGATTGGAAGCACAGATACGCAGTATTTT. Translated, it gives CASSLGFSGIGSTDTQYF. The whole variable domain, filled in from reference TRBV7-2 and TRBJ2-3, reads GAGVSQSPSNKVTEKGKDVELRCDPISGHTALYWYRQSLGQGLEFLIYFQGNSAPDKSGLPSDRFSAERTGGSVSTLTIQRTQQEDSAVYLCASSLGFSGIGSTDTQYFGPGTRLTVL.

The J gene is TRBJ1-1, the V gene TRBV9; the D is unclear. The CDR3 covers 13 residues. From germline, CDR1 is SGDLS and CDR2 YYNGEE. The V end was cut by 0 bases, the J end by 6 bases, with 9 bases between. DNA of the CDR3: TGTGCCAGCAGCGTAGATAGGGAGGCTGAAGCTTTCTTT. It codes for CASSVDREAEAFF.

V usage is TRBV6-5 and J usage is TRBJ1-2; D unresolved. The CDR3 is made up of 14 amino acids. In germline, CDR1 is MNHEY, CDR2 SVGAGI. The V end was cut by 4 bases, the J end by 4 bases, with 13 bases between. DNA for the CDR3: TGTGCCAGCAGTTCGCTTTACACGATCTATGGCTACACCTTC. Its protein is CASSSLYTIYGYTF.

This clone was counted between two and nine times. V usage is TRBV5-8 and J usage is TRBJ2-5; weak D call: TRBD2 (5 bases). V lost 2 bases, J lost 1 base, and 9 bases lay in between. Germline V gene sequence: CDR1 SGHTS, CDR2 YDEGEE. The CDR3 consists of 14 residues. The CDR3 region is CASSFAAVQETQYF. CDR3 coding DNA: TGTGCCAGCAGCTTCGCAGCGGTCCAAGAGACCCAGTACTTC.

The chain uses TRBV9 and TRBJ1-4; D ambiguous. Germline V lookup: CDR1 SGDLS, CDR2 YYNGEE. The CDR3 is 15 amino acids. The V end was cut by 3 bases, the J end by 6 bases, with 15 bases between. The CDR3 DNA sequence: TGTGCCAGCAGCGCCGCGTGGGCGCGAGATGAAAAACTGTTTTTT. This translates into CASSAAWARDEKLFF.

This sequence joins TRBV4-2 and TRBJ2-4; a weak D match, TRBD2 (5 bases). The CDR3 sequence is 14 residues long. Germline V gene lookup returns CDR1 LGHNA and CDR2 YNFKEQ. With 0 bases removed from V and 7 bases from J, the gap between germline ends came to 10 bases. The CDR3: CASSQESSLNIQYF. The CDR3 nucleotides read TGTGCCAGCAGCCAAGAATCTAGCTTGAACATTCAGTACTTC.

This chain connects TRBV5-1 to TRBJ1-2; TRBD1 agrees at 8 bases. The CDR3 is made up of 13 amino acids. CDR1 is SGHRS, CDR2 YFSETQ, per germline. V was clipped by 4 bases and J by 7 bases; unmatched bases: 6. The CDR3 loop is CASSPQDRGGYTF. The CDR3, as DNA: TGCGCCAGCAGCCCCCAAGACAGGGGTGGCTACACCTTC.

CDR3 coding DNA: TGTGCCAGCAGTTACTCCCGCGGGGGGATCACAGATACGCAGTATTTT. It is translated as CASSYSRGGITDTQYF. The V gene is TRBV6-5, the J gene TRBJ2-3; the match to TRBD2 covers 8 bases. Unmatched junction bases numbered 4, after V lost 0 bases and J lost 2 bases. Germline lookup yields CDR1 MNHEY and CDR2 SVGAGI. The CDR3 is made up of 16 amino acids.

This rearrangement joins TRBV19 to TRBJ2-3; the match to TRBD2 covers 9 bases. The V and J ends lost 3 bases and 4 bases, in that order; junction bases with no gene match: 11. CDR1 is LNHDA, CDR2 SQIVND, per germline (reference sequence). The CDR3 extends over 17 amino acids. This chain's CDR3 is CASSIGLAGQSPDTQYF. The CDR3 bases are TGTGCCAGTAGTATTGGTCTAGCGGGACAGTCCCCAGATACGCAGTATTTT. The full variable domain, completed using reference TRBV19 and TRBJ2-3, is DGGITQSPKYLFRKEGQNVTLSCEQNLNHDAMYWYRQDPGQGLRLIYYSQIVNDFQKGDIAEGYSVSREKKESFPLTVTSAQKNPTAFYLCASSIGLAGQSPDTQYFGPGTRLTVL.

The chain couples TRBV5-4 to TRBJ1-5, with 8 bases that match TRBD1. V shed 3 bases, J shed 8 bases, and the junction held 7 bases outside the gene matches. The germline gives CDR1 SGHNT, CDR2 YYREEE (reference sequence). CDR3 length: 14 amino acids. CDR3 nucleotide sequence: TGTGCCAGCAGCTCCGGACAGGGAGAAGAGCCCCAGCATTTT. Amino acid sequence: CASSSGQGEEPQHF.

This clone was counted between two and nine times. The chain couples TRBV5-4 to TRBJ2-3; D unclear. The germline V gene encodes CDR1 SGHNT and CDR2 YYREEE (reference sequence). The CDR3 loop spans 15 amino acids. Between the trimmed V and J ends, which lost 0 bases and 5 bases, there was a span of 13 bases. CDR3 DNA sequence: TGTGCCAGCAGCTTGGAACGTCAGTATGAAGATACGCAGTATTTT. Residues: CASSLERQYEDTQYF.

The V and J genes are TRBV7-3 and TRBJ2-1; TRBD2 matches 7 bases. This CDR3 contains 15 residues. The V and J ends lost 3 bases and 8 bases, in that order; junction bases with no gene match: 10. Per germline, CDR1 SGHTA and CDR2 FQGTGA. The CDR3 DNA sequence: TGTGCCAGCAGCTTGGGCGGGAGCGGGGTGGATGAGCAGTTCTTC. Translation: CASSLGGSGVDEQFF.

V gene TRBV2 combines with J gene TRBJ1-1, with a possible D match to TRBD1 (5 bases). The length of the CDR3 is 12 residues. V lost 7 bases and J lost 9, with 15 bases in between. Germline CDR1 and CDR2: SNHLY and FYNNEI. CDR3 amino acids: CASTSGAVQAFF. The CDR3 DNA reads TGTGCCAGCACCTCTGGGGCGGTCCAAGCTTTCTTT.

The sample holds one count of this clone. The genes are TRBV5-6 and TRBJ2-7; weak D call: TRBD1 (6 bases). The CDR3 has 15 residues. V was shortened by 0 bases and J by 1 base, with 11 bases between the two germline ends. The germline V gene has CDR1 SGHDT and CDR2 YYEEEE. The CDR3 nucleotides read TGTGCCAGCAGCTTGGAGCAGGGGTCTTCCTACGAGCAGTACTTC. It specifies CASSLEQGSSYEQYF.

The chain couples TRBV29-1 to TRBJ2-7; 8 bases fit TRBD2. V dropped 6 bases and J dropped 5; count of bases not matched to a gene: 9. The CDR3 loop spans 13 amino acids. Germline V gene data show CDR1 as SQVTM and CDR2 as ANQGSEA. The CDR3 nucleotides are TGCAGCGTCCCTACCGGGACTAGACACGAGCAGTACTTC. Amino acids: CSVPTGTRHEQYF.

The V gene is TRBV28, the J gene TRBJ2-3; D uncertain. CDR1 and CDR2 (germline): MDHEN, SYDVKM. Trimming stripped 4 bases from V and 0 bases from J, with 11 bases between. The CDR3 covers 15 residues. CDR3 DNA sequence: TGTGCCAGCAGTTCTACTTTCGATAGCACAGATACGCAGTATTTT. As protein: CASSSTFDSTDTQYF.

The chain is built from TRBV5-1 and TRBJ2-1; no clear D. Germline V gives CDR1 SGHRS, CDR2 YFSETQ. This CDR3 comprises 17 residues. The V end was cut by 0 bases, the J end by 0 bases, with 13 bases between. CDR3 coding DNA: TGCGCCAGCAGCTTGGAGTACTCCCTTAGCTCCTACAATGAGCAGTTCTTC. It is translated as CASSLEYSLSSYNEQFF.

This chain joins TRBV5-6 and TRBJ1-2; 8 nucleotides line up with TRBD1. Germline V CDR1 and CDR2: SGHDT, YYEEEE. This CDR3 region has 13 residues. Losses at the gene ends were 0 bases for V and 6 bases for J; bases not matched to a gene: 1. Here the CDR3 reads CASSLETGDGYTF. The CDR3 DNA is TGTGCCAGCAGCTTGGAGACAGGGGATGGCTACACCTTC. The complete variable domain, with remaining parts taken from reference TRBV5-6 and TRBJ1-2, reads DAGVTQSPTHLIKTRGQQVTLRCSPKSGHDTVSWYQQALGQGPQFIFQYYEEEERQRGNFPDRFSGHQFPNYSSELNVNALLLGDSALYLCASSLETGDGYTFGSGTRLTVV.